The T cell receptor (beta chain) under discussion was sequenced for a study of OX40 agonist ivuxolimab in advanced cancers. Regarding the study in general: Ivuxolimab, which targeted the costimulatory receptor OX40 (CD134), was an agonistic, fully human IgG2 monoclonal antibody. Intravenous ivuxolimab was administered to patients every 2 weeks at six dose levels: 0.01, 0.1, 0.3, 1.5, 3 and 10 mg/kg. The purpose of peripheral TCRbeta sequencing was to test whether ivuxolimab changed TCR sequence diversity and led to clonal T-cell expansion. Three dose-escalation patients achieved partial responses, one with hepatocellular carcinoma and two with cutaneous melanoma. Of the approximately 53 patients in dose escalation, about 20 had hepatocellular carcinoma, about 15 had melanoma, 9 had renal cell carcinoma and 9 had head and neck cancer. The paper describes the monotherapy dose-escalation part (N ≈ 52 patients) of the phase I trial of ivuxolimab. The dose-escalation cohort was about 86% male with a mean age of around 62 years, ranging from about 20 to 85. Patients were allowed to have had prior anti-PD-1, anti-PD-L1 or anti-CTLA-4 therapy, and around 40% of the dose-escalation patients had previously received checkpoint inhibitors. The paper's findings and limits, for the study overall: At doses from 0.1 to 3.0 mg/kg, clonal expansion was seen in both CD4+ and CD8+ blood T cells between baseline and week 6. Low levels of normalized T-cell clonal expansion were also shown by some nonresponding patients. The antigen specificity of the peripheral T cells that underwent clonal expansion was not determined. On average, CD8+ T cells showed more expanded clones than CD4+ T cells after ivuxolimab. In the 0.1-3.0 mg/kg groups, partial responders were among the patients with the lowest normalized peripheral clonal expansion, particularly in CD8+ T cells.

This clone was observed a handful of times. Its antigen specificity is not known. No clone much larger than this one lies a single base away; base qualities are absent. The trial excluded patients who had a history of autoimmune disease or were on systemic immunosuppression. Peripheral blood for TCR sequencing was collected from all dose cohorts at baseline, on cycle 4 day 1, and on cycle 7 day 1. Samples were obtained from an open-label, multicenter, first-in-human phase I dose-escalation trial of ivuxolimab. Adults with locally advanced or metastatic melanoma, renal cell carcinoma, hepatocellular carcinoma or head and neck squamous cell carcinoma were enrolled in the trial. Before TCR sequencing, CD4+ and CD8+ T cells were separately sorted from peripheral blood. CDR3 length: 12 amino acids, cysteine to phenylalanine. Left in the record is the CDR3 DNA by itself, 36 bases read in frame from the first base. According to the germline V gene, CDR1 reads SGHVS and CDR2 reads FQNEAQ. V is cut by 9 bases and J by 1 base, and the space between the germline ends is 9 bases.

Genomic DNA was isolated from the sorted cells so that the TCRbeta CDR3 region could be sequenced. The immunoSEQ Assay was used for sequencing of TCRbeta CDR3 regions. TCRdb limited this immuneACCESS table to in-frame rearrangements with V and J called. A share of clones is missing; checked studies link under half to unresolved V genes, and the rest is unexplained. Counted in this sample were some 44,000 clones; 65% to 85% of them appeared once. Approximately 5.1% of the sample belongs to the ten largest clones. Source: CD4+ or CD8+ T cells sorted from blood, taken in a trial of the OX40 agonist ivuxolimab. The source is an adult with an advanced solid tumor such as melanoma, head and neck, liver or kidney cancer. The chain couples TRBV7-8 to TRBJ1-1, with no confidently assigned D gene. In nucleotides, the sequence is TGTGCCAGTTCGGAGAGGAACACTGAAGCTTTCTTT. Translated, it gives CASSERNTEAFF. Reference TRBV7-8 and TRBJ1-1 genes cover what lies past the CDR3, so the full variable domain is GAGVSQSPRYKVAKRGQDVALRCDPISGHVSLFWYQQALGQGPEFLTYFQNEAQLDKSGLPSDRFFAERPEGSVSTLKIQRTQQEDSAVYLCASSERNTEAFFGQGTRLTVV.